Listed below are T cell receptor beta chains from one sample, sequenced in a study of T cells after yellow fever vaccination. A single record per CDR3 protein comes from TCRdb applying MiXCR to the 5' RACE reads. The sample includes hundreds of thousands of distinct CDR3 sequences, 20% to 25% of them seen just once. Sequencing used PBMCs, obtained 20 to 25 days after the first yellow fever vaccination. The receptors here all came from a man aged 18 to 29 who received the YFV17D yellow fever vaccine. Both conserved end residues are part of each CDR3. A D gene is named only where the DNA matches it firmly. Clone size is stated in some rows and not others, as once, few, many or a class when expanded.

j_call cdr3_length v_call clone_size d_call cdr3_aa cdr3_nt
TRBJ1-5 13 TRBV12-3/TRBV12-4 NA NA CASSLLGASNQHF TGTGCCAGCAGTTTGTTAGGCGCCTCTAACCAGCATTTT
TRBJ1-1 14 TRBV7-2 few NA CASSLAMGNTEAFF TGTGCCAGCAGCTTAGCGATGGGGAACACTGAAGCTTTCTTT
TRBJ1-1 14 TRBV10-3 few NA CAIALGGSNTEAFF TGTGCCATCGCCCTGGGGGGTTCGAACACTGAAGCTTTCTTT
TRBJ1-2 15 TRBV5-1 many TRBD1 CASSVTGLKSYGYTF TGCGCCAGCAGCGTGACAGGGTTGAAGAGCTATGGCTACACCTTC
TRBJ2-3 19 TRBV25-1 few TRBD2 CASSQAGTSGGFSTDTQYF TGTGCCAGCAGTCAGGCCGGGACTAGCGGGGGGTTTAGCACAGATACGCAGTATTTT
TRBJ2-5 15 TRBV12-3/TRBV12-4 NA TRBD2 CASSFSGGGKETQYF TGTGCCAGCAGTTTTTCCGGGGGGGGCAAAGAGACCCAGTACTTC
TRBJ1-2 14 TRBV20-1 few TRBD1 CSASLRTGSYGYTF TGCAGTGCTAGCCTCAGGACAGGGAGCTATGGCTACACCTTC
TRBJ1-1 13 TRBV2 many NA CASSELANTEAFF TGTGCCAGCAGTGAATTGGCGAACACTGAAGCTTTCTTT
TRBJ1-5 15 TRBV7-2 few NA CASSFQGGGNQPQHF TGTGCCAGCAGCTTCCAGGGTGGGGGCAATCAGCCCCAGCATTTT
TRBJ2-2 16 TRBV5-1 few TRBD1 CASSSRTGRNTGELFF TGCGCCAGCAGCTCGCGGACAGGGCGGAACACCGGGGAGCTGTTTTTT
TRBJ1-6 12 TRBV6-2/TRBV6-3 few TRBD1 CATRTGDSPLHF TGTGCCACCCGGACAGGGGATTCACCCCTCCACTTT
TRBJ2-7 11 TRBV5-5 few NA CASSDDYEQYF TGTGCCAGCAGCGACGATTACGAGCAGTACTTC
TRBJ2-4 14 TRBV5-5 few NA CATKEQLAKNIQYF TGTGCCACCAAGGAACAGCTAGCCAAAAACATTCAGTACTTC
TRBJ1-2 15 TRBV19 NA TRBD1 CASSSDRAANYGYTF TGTGCTAGTAGTAGCGACAGGGCGGCTAACTATGGCTACACCTTC